This entry features one TCR beta chain sequence. The target antigen is unknown. These data are taken from a study of identical twins. Study results and caveats: The models gave estimates that fell short of the out-of-frame TCR alpha sharing seen in monozygotic twins.

Template switching added a universal primer site, and cDNA bore unique molecular identifiers. Using its own MiXCR run on the 5' RACE reads, TCRdb lists one record per CDR3 protein. The sample lists 1.5 million to 2 million distinct CDR3 sequences, about 30% seen once, with under 0.35% in the top ten. The V gene end was trimmed by 4 bases and the J gene end by 1 base; junction bases not matched to a gene: 4. The germline V gene encodes CDR1 MGHRA and CDR2 YSYEKL. The CDR3 extends over 15 amino acids. Material: cord blood. The genes are TRBV4-1 and TRBJ1-5; 7 bases line up with TRBD1. The TCR originated in a newborn girl in good health. CDR3 region: CASSLTGPSNQPQHF. In DNA, the CDR3 is TGCGCCAGCAGCCTGACAGGGCCAAGCAATCAGCCCCAGCATTTT.